Listed below are T cell receptor beta chains from one sample, sequenced in a study of blood T cell repertoires in COVID-19. Some clones are missing from TCRdb's copy, which holds only in-frame ones; the method was immunoSEQ multiplex PCR. The sample includes some 220,000 clones, 80% to 90% seen only once; the top ten take about 3.5%. The sequenced material came from PBMCs or T cells enriched from blood (not recorded which). The receptor source for this set is a woman between 18 and 29 years old in a cohort exposed to, infected with or recovered from COVID-19 (not recorded which). CDR3s include the opening cysteine and the closing phenylalanine or tryptophan. Fields, in order: J gene, D gene, clone size, V gene, CDR3 protein, CDR3 DNA. A D gene is named only where the DNA matches it firmly. Clone size is not always given. Where it is, it says once, few, many or a class for expanded clones.

TRBJ2-3 | TRBD1 | few | TRBV7-8 | CASSPDRGLYTDTQYF | TGTGCCAGCAGCCCCGACAGGGGGCTATACACAGATACGCAGTATTTT
TRBJ1-1 | - | - | TRBV11-3 | CASSLSYGGSGVNTEAFF | TGTGCCAGCAGCTTATCCTATGGGGGGTCTGGCGTGAACACTGAAGCTTTCTTT
TRBJ2-1 | - | once | TRBV2 | CASGQEYNEQFF | TGTGCCAGCGGGCAGGAATACAATGAGCAGTTCTTC
TRBJ1-4 | TRBD1 | - | TRBV2 | CASSDQDRGPEGEKLFF | TGTGCCAGCAGTGACCAGGACAGGGGACCAGAGGGTGAAAAACTGTTTTTT
TRBJ1-2 | - | - | TRBV6-6 | CASSAGAFGGYTF | TGTGCCAGCAGCGCAGGCGCCTTTGGTGGCTACACCTTC
TRBJ1-2 | - | - | TRBV2 | CASSLQGDGYTF | TGTGCCAGCAGCTTACAGGGTGATGGCTACACCTTC
TRBJ1-4 | TRBD1 | - | TRBV2 | CASRRDSGNRNEKLFF | TGTGCCAGCCGCCGGGACAGTGGAAATCGCAATGAAAAACTGTTTTTT
TRBJ2-5 | TRBD1 | - | TRBV9 | CASSVTGGAGETQYF | TGTGCCAGCAGCGTGACAGGGGGCGCGGGGGAGACCCAGTACTTC
TRBJ2-7 | - | once | TRBV18 | CASSPGLYEEQYF | TGTGCCAGCTCACCCGGACTATATGAAGAGCAGTACTTC
TRBJ1-3 | - | once | TRBV11-2 | CASSLDLALVVSGNTIYF | TGTGCCAGCAGCTTAGATTTGGCGCTAGTGGTCTCTGGAAACACCATATATTTT
TRBJ2-1 | - | once | TRBV19 | CASTSDWREFEQFF | TGTGCCAGTACCTCTGATTGGAGGGAGTTTGAGCAGTTCTTC
TRBJ2-7 | - | - | TRBV28 | CASSFPDAALDEQYF | TGTGCCAGCAGTTTCCCCGACGCGGCCCTGGACGAGCAGTACTTC
TRBJ2-7 | - | - | TRBV5-1 | CASSLFVAELSSYEQYF | TGCGCCAGCAGCTTGTTTGTAGCGGAATTGAGCTCCTACGAGCAGTACTTC
TRBJ1-5 | - | - | TRBV6-5 | CASGTILNQPQHF | TGTGCCAGCGGTACAATCCTCAATCAGCCCCAGCATTTT
TRBJ2-3 | - | - | TRBV9 | CASSVASSTDTQYF | TGTGCCAGCAGCGTAGCTTCCAGCACAGATACGCAGTATTTT
TRBJ1-5 | - | - | TRBV14 | CASSPYSNQPQHF | TGTGCCAGCAGCCCGTATAGCAATCAGCCCCAGCATTTT
TRBJ1-2 | - | - | TRBV7-8 | CASSLASGVGNYGYTF | TGTGCCAGCAGCTTAGCATCAGGGGTAGGAAACTATGGCTACACCTTC
TRBJ1-1 | TRBD1 | - | TRBV11-1 | CASRAGGYTEAFF | TGTGCCAGCAGGGCAGGGGGATACACTGAAGCTTTCTTT
TRBJ2-6 | - | - | TRBV10-3 | CAISDSGFSGANVLTF | TGTGCCATCAGTGACTCAGGTTTCTCCGGGGCCAACGTCCTGACTTTC
TRBJ2-7 | TRBD1 | - | TRBV7-6 | CASSSRTGSSYEQYF | TGTGCCAGCAGCTCCCGGACAGGGAGCTCCTACGAGCAGTACTTC
TRBJ1-2 | TRBD1 | once | TRBV5-4 | CASSDRVGGYTF | TGTGCCAGCAGTGACAGGGTGGGGGGCTACACCTTC
TRBJ2-1 | TRBD1 | - | TRBV5-4 | CASSSRDRYNEQFF | TGTGCCAGCAGCTCCCGGGACAGGTACAATGAGCAGTTCTTC
TRBJ1-1 | - | once | TRBV5-4 | CASSLRRGGETEAFF | TGTGCCAGCAGCTTGAGGCGAGGCGGGGAAACTGAAGCTTTCTTT
TRBJ2-7 | TRBD2 | - | TRBV10-2 | CASIGLAGELEQYF | TGCGCCAGCATCGGACTAGCGGGAGAGCTCGAGCAGTACTTC
TRBJ1-3 | - | - | TRBV6-5 | CASSPQQSSGNTIYF | TGTGCCAGCAGTCCACAACAGTCTTCTGGAAACACCATATATTTT
TRBJ1-1 | - | once | TRBV6-5 | CASSYSADFRITEAFF | TGTGCCAGCAGTTACTCCGCGGATTTTAGAATTACTGAAGCTTTCTTT
TRBJ2-3 | TRBD2 | - | TRBV7-3 | CASSPGGPADTQYF | TGTGCCAGCAGCCCGGGGGGGCCAGCAGATACGCAGTATTTT
TRBJ2-7 | - | - | TRBV4-1 | CASSQPTTGRNEQYF | TGCGCCAGCAGCCAGCCTACGACAGGAAGGAACGAGCAGTACTTC
TRBJ2-1 | - | - | TRBV2 | CASGGLSGEQFF | TGTGCCAGCGGCGGACTCTCCGGGGAGCAGTTCTTC